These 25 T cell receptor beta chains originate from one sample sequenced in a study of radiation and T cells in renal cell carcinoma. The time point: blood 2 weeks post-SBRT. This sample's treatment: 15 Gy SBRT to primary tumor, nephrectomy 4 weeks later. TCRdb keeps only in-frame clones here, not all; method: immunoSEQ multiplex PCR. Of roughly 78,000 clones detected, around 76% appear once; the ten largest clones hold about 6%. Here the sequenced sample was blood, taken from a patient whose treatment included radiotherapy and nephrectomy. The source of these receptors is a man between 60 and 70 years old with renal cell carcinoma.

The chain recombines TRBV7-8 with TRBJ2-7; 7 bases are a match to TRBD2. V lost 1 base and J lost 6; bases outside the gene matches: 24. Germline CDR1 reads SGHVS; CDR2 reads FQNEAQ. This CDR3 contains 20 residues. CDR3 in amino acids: CASSLVRASRITAGESEQYF. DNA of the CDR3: TGTGCCAGCAGCTTAGTCAGGGCGAGTAGGATAACGGCGGGAGAGAGCGAGCAGTACTTC.

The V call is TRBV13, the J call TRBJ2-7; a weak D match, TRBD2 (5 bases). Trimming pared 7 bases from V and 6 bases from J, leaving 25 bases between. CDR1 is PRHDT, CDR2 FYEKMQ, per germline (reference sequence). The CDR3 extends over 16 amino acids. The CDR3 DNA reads TGTGCCAGCATCCTGGGCTCGGGGTCCTCCGGAGGCGAGCAGTACTTC. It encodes CASILGSGSSGGEQYF.

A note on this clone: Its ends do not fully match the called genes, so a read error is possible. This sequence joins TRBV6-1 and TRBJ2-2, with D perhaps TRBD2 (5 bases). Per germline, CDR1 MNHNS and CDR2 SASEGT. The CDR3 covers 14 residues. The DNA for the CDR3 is TGTGTCAGCAGTGAGCCCCTCGGGGCCGGGGAGCTGTTTTTT. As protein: CVSSEPLGAGELFF.

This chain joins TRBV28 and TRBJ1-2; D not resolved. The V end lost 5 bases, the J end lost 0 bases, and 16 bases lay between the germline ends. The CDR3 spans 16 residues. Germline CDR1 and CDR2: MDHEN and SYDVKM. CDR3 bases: TGTGCCAGCAGTCCCCCTGGGATACTGGCTAACTATGGCTACACCTTC. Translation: CASSPPGILANYGYTF.

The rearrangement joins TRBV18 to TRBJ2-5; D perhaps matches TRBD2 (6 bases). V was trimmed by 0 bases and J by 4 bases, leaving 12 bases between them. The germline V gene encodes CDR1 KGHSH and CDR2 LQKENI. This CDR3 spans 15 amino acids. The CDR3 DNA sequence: TGTGCCAGCTCACCACCGCTGGGGACTGGAGAGACCCAGTACTTC. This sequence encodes CASSPPLGTGETQYF.

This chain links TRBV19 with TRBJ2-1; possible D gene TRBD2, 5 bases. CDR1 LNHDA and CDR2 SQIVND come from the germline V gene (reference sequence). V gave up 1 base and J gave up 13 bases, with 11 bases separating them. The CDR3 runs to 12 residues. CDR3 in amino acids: CASSIVGEGQFF. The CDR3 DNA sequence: TGTGCCAGTAGTATAGTGGGAGAGGGCCAGTTCTTC.

CDR3 in DNA: TGTGCCAGCAGCGTCTTTCAGGGACTCACAGATACGCAGTATTTT. Its protein is CASSVFQGLTDTQYF. V usage is TRBV9 and J usage is TRBJ2-3, with a weak D call TRBD2 (6 bases). Looked up from germline, CDR1 is SGDLS and CDR2 is YYNGEE. This CDR3 is 15 amino acids long. V was cut by 2 bases and J by 2 bases, with 12 bases left in between.

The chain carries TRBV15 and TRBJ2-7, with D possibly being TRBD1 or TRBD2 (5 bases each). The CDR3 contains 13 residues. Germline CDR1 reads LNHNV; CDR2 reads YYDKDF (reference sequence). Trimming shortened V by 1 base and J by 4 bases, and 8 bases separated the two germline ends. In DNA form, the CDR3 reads TGTGCCACCAGCAGAGGGGACCGATACGAGCAGTACTTC. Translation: CATSRGDRYEQYF.

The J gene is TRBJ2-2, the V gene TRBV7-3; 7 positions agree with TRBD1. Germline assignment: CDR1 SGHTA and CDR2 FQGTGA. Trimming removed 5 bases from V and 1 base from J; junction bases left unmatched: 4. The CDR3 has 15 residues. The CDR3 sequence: CASSPRTGNTGELFF. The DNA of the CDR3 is TGTGCCAGCAGCCCGCGGACAGGGAACACCGGGGAGCTGTTTTTT.

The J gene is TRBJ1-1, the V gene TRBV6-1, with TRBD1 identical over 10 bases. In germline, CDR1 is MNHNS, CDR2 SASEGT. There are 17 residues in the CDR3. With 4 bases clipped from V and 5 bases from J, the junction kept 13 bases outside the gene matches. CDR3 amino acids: CASSGRTGGGSGTEAFF. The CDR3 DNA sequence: TGTGCCAGCAGTGGGCGGACAGGGGGTGGCTCGGGGACTGAAGCTTTCTTT.

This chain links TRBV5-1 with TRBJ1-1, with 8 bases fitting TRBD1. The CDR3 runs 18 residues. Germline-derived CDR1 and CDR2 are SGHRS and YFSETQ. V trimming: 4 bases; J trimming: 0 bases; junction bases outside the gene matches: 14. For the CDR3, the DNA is TGCGCCAGCAGCCCGGGACCCAGGGGGCTGGGGATGAACACTGAAGCTTTCTTT. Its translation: CASSPGPRGLGMNTEAFF. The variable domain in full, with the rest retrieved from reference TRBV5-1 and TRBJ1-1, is KAGVTQTPRYLIKTRGQQVTLSCSPISGHRSVSWYQQTPGQGLQFLFEYFSETQRNKGNFPGRFSGRQFSNSRSEMNVSTLELGDSALYLCASSPGPRGLGMNTEAFFGQGTRLTVV.

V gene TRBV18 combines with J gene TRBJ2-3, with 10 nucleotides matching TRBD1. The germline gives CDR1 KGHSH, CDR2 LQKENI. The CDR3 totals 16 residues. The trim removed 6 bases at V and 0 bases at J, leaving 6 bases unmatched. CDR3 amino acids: CASSPRQGASTDTQYF. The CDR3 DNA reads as TGTGCCAGCTCCCCCCGACAGGGGGCGAGCACAGATACGCAGTATTTT.

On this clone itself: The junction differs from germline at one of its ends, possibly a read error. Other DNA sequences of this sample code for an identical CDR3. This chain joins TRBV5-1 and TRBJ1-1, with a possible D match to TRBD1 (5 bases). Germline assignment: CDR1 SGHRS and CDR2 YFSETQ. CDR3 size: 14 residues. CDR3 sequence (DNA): TGCGCTAGCACTCGCGCAGGGATGGCCACTGAAGCTTTCTTT. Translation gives CASTRAGMATEAFF.

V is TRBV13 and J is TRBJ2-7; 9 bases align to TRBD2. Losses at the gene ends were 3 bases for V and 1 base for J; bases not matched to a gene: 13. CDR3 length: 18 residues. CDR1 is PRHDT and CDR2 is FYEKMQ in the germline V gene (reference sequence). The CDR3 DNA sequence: TGTGCCAGCAGCTTGGGGTTGGCGGGAGGGCCACGTTCCTACGAGCAGTACTTC. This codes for CASSLGLAGGPRSYEQYF. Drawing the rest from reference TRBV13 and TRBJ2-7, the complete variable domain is AAGVIQSPRHLIKEKRETATLKCYPIPRHDTVYWYQQGPGQDPQFLISFYEKMQSDKGSIPDRFSAQQFSDYHSELNMSSLELGDSALYFCASSLGLAGGPRSYEQYFGPGTRLTVT.

CDR3 sequence reads: CASSPGTTRGNTIYF. CDR3 DNA sequence: TGTGCCAGCAGCCCAGGGACTACCAGAGGAAACACCATATATTTT. V and J are TRBV5-4 and TRBJ1-3; weak D call: TRBD1 (5 bases). Germline-derived CDR1 and CDR2 are SGHNT and YYREEE (reference sequence). The CDR3 is 15 amino acids. V was clipped by 4 bases and J by 4 bases, with 15 bases between them.

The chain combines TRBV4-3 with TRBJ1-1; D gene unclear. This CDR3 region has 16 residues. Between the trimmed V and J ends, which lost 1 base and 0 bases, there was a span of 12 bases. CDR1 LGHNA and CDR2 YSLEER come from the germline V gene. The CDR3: CASSQVSREVNTEAFF. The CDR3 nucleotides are TGCGCCAGCAGCCAAGTCAGTCGCGAGGTGAACACTGAAGCTTTCTTT.

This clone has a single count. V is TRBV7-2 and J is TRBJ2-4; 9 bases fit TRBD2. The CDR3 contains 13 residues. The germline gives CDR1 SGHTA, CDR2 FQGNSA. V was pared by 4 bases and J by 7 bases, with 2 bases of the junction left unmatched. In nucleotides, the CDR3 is TGTGCCAGCAGCTCCACTAGCGGGAACATTCAGTACTTC. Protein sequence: CASSSTSGNIQYF.

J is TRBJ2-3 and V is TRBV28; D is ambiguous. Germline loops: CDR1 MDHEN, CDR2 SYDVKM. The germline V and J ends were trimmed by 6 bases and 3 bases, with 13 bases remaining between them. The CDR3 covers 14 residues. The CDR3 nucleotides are TGTGCCAGCAGCCCGCTATTAGGTACAGATACGCAGTATTTT. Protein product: CASSPLLGTDTQYF.

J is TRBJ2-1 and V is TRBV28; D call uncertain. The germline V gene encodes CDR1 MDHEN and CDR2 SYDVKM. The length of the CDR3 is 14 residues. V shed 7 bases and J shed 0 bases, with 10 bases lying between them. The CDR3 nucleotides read TGTGCCAGCATAGGCTCAAGCTCCTACAATGAGCAGTTCTTC. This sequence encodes CASIGSSSYNEQFF.

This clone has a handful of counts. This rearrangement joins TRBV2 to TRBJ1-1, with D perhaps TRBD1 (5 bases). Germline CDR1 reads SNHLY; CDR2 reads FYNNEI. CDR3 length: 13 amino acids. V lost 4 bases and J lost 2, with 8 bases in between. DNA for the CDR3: TGTGCCAGCAGTGGGGACGGAAACACTGAAGCTTTCTTT. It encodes CASSGDGNTEAFF.

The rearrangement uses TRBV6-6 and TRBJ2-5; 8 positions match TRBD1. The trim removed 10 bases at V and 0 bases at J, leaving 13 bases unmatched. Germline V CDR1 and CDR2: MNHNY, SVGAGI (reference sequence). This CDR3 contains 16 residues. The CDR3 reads CATRNTGGYYQETQYF. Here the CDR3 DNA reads TGTGCCACCAGAAACACAGGGGGATATTACCAAGAGACCCAGTACTTC.

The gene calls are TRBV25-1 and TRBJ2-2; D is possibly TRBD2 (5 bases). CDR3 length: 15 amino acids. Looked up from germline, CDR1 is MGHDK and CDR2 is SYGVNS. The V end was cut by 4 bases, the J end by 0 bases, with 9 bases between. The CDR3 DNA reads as TGTGCCAGCAGTGTAGCAGCGGCGAACACCGGGGAGCTGTTTTTT. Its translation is CASSVAAANTGELFF.

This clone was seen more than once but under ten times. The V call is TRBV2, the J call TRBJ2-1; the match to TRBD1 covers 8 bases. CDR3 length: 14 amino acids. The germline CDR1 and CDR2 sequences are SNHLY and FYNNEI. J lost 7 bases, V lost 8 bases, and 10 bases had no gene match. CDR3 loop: CASVGQGAGNEQFF. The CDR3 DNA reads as TGTGCCAGCGTAGGGCAGGGGGCTGGGAATGAGCAGTTCTTC.

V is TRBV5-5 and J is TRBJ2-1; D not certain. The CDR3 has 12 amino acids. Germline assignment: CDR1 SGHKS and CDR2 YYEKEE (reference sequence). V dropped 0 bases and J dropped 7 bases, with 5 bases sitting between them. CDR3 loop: CASSLGLNEQFF. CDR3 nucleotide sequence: TGTGCCAGCAGCTTGGGACTTAATGAGCAGTTCTTC.

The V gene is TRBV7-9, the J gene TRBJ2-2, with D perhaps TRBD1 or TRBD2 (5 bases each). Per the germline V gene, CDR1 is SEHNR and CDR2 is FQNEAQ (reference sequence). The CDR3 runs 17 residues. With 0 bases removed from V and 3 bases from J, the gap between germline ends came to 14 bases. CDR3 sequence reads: CASSLARAGLYTGELFF. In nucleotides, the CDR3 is TGTGCCAGCAGCTTAGCGCGGGCAGGGCTATACACCGGGGAGCTGTTTTTT.